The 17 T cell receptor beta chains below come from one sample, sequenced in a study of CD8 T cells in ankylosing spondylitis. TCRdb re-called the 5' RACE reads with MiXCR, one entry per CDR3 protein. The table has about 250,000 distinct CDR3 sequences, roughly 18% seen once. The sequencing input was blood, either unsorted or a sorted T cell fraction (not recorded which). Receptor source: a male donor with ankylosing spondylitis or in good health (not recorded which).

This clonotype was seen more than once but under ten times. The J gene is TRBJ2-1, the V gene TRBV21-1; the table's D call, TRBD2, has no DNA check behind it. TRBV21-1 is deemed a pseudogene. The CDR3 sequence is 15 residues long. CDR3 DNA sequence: TGTGCCAGCAGCAACCTAGCGGGAGGCCCCCATGAGCAGTTCTTC. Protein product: CASSNLAGGPHEQFF.

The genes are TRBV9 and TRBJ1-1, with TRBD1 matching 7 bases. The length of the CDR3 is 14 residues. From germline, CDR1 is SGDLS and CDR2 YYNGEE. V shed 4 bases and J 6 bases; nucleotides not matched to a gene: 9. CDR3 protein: CASSRMQGEAEAFF. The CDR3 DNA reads TGTGCCAGCAGCCGAATGCAGGGGGAGGCTGAAGCTTTCTTT.

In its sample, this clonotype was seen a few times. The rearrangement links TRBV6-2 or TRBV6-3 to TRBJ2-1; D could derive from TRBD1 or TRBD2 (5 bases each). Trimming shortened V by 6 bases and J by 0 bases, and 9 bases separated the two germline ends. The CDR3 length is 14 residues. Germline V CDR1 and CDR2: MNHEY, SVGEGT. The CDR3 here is CASRTGTSYNEQFF. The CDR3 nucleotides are TGTGCCAGCAGAACCGGGACCTCCTACAATGAGCAGTTCTTC.

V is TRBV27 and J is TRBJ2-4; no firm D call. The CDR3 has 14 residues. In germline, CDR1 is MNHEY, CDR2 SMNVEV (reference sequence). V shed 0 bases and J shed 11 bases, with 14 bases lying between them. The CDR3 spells CASSLSDGPGLQYF. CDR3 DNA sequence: TGTGCCAGCAGTTTATCCGACGGCCCGGGCCTTCAGTACTTC.

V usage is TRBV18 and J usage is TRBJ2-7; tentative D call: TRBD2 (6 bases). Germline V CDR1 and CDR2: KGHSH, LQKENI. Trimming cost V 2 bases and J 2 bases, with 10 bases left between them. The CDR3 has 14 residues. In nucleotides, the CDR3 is TGTGCCAGCTCACCAGCGGACTATCCCTACGAGCAGTACTTC. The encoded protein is CASSPADYPYEQYF.

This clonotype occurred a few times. Here the CDR3 reads CSANGLAEAYNEQFF. CDR3 coding DNA: TGCAGCGCCAACGGACTAGCGGAGGCCTACAATGAGCAGTTCTTC. J is TRBJ2-1 and V is TRBV29-1, with TRBD2 identical over 10 bases. CDR3 length equals 15 residues. Per the germline V gene, CDR1 is SQVTM and CDR2 is ANQGSEA. V shed 7 bases and J 2 bases; nucleotides not matched to a gene: 8.

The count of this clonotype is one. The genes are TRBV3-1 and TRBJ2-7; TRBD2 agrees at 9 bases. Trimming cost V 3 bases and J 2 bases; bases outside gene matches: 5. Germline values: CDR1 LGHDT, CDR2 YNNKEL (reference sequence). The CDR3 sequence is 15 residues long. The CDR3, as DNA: TGTGCCAGCAGCCAGCTAGCGGGAACACCCTACGAGCAGTACTTC. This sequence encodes CASSQLAGTPYEQYF.

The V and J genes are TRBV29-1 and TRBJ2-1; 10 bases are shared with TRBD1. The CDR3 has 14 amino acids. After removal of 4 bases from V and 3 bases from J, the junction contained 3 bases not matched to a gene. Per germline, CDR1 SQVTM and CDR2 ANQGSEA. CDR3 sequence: CSVGGTGVYNEQFF. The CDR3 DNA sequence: TGCAGCGTTGGAGGGACAGGGGTCTACAATGAGCAGTTCTTC.

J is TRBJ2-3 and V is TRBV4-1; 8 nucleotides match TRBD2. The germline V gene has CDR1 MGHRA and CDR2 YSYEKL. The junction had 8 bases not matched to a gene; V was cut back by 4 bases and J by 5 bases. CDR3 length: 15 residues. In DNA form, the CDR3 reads TGCGCCAGCAGCCTAGGGGGGCTAGCGGGAGATACGCAGTATTTT. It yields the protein CASSLGGLAGDTQYF.

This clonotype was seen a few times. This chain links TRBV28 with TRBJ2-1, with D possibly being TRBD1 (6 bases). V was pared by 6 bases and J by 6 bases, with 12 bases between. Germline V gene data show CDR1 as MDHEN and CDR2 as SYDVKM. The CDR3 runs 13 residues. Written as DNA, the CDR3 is TGTGCCAGCAGACCAGGGGTAGGCAATGAGCAGTTCTTC. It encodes CASRPGVGNEQFF.

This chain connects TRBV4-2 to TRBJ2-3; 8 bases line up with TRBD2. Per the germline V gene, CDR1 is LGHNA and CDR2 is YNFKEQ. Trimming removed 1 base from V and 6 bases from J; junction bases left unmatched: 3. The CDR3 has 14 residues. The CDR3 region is CASSQAGGGDTQYF. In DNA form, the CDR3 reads TGTGCCAGCAGCCAAGCGGGAGGGGGGGATACGCAGTATTTT.

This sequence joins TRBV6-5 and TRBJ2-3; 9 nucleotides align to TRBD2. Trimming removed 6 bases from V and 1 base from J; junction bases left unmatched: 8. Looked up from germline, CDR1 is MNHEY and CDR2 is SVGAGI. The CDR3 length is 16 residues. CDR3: CASSSGTSSGTDTQYF. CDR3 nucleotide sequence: TGTGCCAGCAGCTCCGGGACTAGCTCGGGCACAGATACGCAGTATTTT.

The CDR3, as DNA: TGTGCCAGCAGTTTAGAGAATAGCGGGGGGAATGAGCAGTTCTTC. The encoded protein is CASSLENSGGNEQFF. This chain links TRBV12-3 or TRBV12-4 with TRBJ2-1; 10 bases match TRBD2. J gave up 7 bases and V 1 base, and 4 bases lay outside the gene matches. The CDR3 has 15 residues.

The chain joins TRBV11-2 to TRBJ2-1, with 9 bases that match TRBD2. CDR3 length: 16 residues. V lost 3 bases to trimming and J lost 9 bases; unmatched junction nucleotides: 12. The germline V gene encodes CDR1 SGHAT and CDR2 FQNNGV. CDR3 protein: CASSFSRTSEAAEQFF. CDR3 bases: TGTGCCAGCAGCTTTAGCAGGACTAGCGAGGCGGCTGAGCAGTTCTTC.

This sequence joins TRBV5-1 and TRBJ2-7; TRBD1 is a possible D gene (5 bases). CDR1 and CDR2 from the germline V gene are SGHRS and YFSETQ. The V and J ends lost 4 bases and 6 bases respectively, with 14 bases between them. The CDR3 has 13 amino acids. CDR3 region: CASSHETGFEQYF. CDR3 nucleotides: TGCGCCAGCAGCCACGAAACAGGTTTCGAGCAGTACTTC. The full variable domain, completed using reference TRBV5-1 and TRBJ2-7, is KAGVTQTPRYLIKTRGQQVTLSCSPISGHRSVSWYQQTPGQGLQFLFEYFSETQRNKGNFPGRFSGRQFSNSRSEMNVSTLELGDSALYLCASSHETGFEQYFGPGTRLTVT.

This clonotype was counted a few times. DNA of the CDR3: TGTGCCAGCAGTCCAGGAACTAGCGGGGGATACTACGAGCAGTACTTC. This sequence encodes CASSPGTSGGYYEQYF. This chain connects TRBV27 to TRBJ2-7, with 11 bases matching TRBD2. V lost 5 bases to trimming and J lost 3 bases; unmatched junction nucleotides: 9. The CDR3 runs 16 residues. The V gene's germline CDR1 is MNHEY and CDR2 SMNVEV (reference sequence).

Written as DNA, the CDR3 is TGTGCCAGCTCACCTTATCCGGACGAGCAGTACTTC. Its protein product is CASSPYPDEQYF. The chain couples TRBV18 to TRBJ2-7, with D unclear. CDR3 length equals 12 residues. CDR1 and CDR2 from the germline V gene are KGHSH and LQKENI. V was pared by 3 bases and J by 5 bases, with 8 bases between.